This entry describes one T cell receptor beta chain. The antigen remains undetermined. Some clones are missing from TCRdb's copy, which holds only in-frame ones; the method was immunoSEQ multiplex PCR. The sample includes 45,000 to 55,000 clones, roughly 93% of them seen just once. The data are from a study of graft-versus-host responses after intestinal transplantation. About the research overall: Recipients were all induced with anti-thymocyte globulin, then given tacrolimus and steroids for about 3 years.

Findings of the study overall: Peak circulating GvH clone levels tracked with early post-transplant HvG declines. Recipient marrow contained GvH clones, some of which appeared first in ileum or blood. Clonal ratios of graft-versus-host to host-versus-graft in allografts were high for patients exhibiting graft-donor T cell macrochimerism.

This specimen consisted of PBMCs, obtained 750 to 800 days after a first intestinal transplant, on the day of a second. The receptor was isolated from a human patient who received an intestinal transplant, so some T cells may come from the graft donor.

The chain's CDR3 is CASSLIVGGNEQFF. CDR3 DNA: TGTGCCAGCAGCTTAATAGTCGGGGGCAATGAGCAGTTCTTC. The J gene is TRBJ2-1, the V gene TRBV7-9; a weak D match, TRBD2 (6 bases). Germline-derived CDR1 and CDR2 are SEHNR and FQNEAQ (reference sequence). The CDR3 consists of 14 residues. Trimming took off 2 bases at V and 6 bases at J, with 11 bases between the two ends. The whole variable domain, remainder taken from reference TRBV7-9 and TRBJ2-1, is DTGVSQNPRHKITKRGQNVTFRCDPISEHNRLYWYRQTLGQGPEFLTYFQNEAQLEKSRLLSDRFSAERPKGSFSTLEIQRTEQGDSAMYLCASSLIVGGNEQFFGPGTRLTVL.